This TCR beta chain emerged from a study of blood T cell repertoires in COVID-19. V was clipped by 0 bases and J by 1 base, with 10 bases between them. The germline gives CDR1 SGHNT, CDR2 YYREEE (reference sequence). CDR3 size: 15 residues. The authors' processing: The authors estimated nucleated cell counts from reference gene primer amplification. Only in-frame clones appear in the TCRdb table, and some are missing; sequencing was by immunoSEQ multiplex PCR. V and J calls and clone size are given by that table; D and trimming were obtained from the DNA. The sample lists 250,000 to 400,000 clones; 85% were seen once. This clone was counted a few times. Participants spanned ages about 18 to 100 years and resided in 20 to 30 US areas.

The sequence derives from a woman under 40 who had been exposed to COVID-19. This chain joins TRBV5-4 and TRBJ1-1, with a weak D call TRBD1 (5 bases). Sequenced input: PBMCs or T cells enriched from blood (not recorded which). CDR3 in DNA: TGTGCCAGCAGCTTGGAAAGGGGTCGGAACACTGAAGCTTTCTTT. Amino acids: CASSLERGRNTEAFF.